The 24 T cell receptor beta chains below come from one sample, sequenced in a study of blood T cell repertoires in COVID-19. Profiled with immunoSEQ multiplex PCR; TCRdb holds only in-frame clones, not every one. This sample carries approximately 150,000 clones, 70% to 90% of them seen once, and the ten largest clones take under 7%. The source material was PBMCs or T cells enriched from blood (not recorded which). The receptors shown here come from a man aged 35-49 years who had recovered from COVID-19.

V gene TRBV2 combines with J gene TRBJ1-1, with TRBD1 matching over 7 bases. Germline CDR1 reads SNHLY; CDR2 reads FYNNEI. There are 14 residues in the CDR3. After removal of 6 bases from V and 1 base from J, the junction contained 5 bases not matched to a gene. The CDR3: CASRWDRTNTEAFF. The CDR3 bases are TGTGCCAGCAGATGGGACAGAACGAACACTGAAGCTTTCTTT.

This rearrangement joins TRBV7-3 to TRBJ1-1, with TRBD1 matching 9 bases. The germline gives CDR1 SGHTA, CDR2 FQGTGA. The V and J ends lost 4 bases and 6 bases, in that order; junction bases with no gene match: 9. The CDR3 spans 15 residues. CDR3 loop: CASSSHGRDRAEAFF. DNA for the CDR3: TGTGCCAGCAGCTCGCACGGGAGGGACAGGGCTGAAGCTTTCTTT.

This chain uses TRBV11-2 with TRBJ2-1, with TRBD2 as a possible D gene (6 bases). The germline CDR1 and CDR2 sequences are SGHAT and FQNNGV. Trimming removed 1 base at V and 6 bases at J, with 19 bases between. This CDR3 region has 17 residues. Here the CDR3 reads CASSLVILTGESNEQFF. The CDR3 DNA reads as TGTGCCAGCAGCTTAGTGATTTTGACGGGGGAGTCCAATGAGCAGTTCTTC.

The DNA for the CDR3 is TGTGCCAGCAGCATCCGGGGGATAGATACGCAGTATTTT. Its translation: CASSIRGIDTQYF. This rearrangement joins TRBV5-6 to TRBJ2-3, with a possible D match to TRBD2 (6 bases). V lost 4 bases and J 5 bases, leaving 11 bases between the germline ends. The CDR3 consists of 13 residues. Germline CDR1 and CDR2: SGHDT and YYEEEE.

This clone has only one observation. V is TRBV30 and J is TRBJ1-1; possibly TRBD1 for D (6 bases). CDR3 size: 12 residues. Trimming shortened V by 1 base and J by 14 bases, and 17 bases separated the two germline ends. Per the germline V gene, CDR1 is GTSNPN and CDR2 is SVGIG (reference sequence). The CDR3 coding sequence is TGTGCCTGGAGTGGACAGGACTTTCGTGCGTTCTTT. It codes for CAWSGQDFRAFF.

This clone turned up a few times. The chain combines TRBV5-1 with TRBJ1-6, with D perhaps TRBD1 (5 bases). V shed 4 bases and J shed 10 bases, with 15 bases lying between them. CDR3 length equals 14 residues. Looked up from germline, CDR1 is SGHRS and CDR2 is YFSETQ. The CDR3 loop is CASSTGNTGSPLHF. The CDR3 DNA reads TGCGCCAGCAGCACAGGAAACACAGGCTCACCCCTCCACTTT.

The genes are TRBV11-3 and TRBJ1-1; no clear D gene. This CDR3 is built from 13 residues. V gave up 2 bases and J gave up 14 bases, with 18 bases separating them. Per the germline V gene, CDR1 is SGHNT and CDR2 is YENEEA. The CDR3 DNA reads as TGTGCCAGCAGCTTACAAGGAGGGCTAGTTCCATTCTTT. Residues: CASSLQGGLVPFF. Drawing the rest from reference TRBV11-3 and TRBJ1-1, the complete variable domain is EAGVVQSPRYKIIEKKQPVAFWCNPISGHNTLYWYLQNLGQGPELLIRYENEEAVDDSQLPKDRFSAERLKGVDSTLKIQPAELGDSAVYLCASSLQGGLVPFFGQGTRLTVV.

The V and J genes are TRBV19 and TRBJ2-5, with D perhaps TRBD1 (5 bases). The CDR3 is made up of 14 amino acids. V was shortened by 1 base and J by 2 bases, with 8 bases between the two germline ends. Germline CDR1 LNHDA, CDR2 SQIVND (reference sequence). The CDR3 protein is CASSIGRAQETQYF. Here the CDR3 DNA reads TGTGCCAGTAGTATAGGCAGGGCACAAGAGACCCAGTACTTC.

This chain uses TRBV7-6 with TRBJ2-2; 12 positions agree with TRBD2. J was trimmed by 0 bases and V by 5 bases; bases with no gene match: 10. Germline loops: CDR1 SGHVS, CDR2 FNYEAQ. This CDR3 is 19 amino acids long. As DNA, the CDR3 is TGTGCCAGCAGCCCCCGGGCCCTAGCGGGGGGGCCGAACACCGGGGAGCTGTTTTTT. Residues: CASSPRALAGGPNTGELFF.

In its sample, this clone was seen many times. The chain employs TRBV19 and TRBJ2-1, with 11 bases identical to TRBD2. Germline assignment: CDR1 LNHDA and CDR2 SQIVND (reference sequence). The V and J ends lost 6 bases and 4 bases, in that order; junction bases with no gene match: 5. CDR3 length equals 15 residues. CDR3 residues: CASSSSGGFYNEQFF. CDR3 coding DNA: TGTGCCAGTAGCTCTAGCGGGGGGTTTTACAATGAGCAGTTCTTC.

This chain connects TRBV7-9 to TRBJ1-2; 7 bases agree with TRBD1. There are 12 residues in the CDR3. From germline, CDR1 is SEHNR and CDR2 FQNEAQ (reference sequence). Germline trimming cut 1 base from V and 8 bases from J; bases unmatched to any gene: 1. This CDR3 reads CASSLGQGGYTF. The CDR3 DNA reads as TGTGCCAGCAGCTTAGGACAGGGCGGCTACACCTTC.

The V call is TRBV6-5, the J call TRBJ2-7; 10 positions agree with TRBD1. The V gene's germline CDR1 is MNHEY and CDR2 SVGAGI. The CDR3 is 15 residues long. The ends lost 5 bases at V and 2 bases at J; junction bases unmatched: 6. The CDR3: CASSPGTGEAYEQYF. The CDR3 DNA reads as TGTGCCAGCAGTCCTGGGACAGGGGAGGCCTACGAGCAGTACTTC.

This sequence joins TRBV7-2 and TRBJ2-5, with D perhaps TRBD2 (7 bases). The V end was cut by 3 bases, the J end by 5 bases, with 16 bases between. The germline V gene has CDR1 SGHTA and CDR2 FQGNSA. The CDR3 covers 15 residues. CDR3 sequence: CASSLRGGAGETQYF. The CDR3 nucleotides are TGTGCCAGCAGCTTGAGGGGGGGGGCCGGGGAGACCCAGTACTTC.

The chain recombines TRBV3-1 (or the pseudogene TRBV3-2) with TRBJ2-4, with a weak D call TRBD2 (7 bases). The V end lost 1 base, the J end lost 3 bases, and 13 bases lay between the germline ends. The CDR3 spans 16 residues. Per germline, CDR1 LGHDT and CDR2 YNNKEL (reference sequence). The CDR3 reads CASSQGGGAGKNIQYF. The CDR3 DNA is TGTGCCAGCAGCCAAGGAGGGGGGGCGGGCAAAAACATTCAGTACTTC.

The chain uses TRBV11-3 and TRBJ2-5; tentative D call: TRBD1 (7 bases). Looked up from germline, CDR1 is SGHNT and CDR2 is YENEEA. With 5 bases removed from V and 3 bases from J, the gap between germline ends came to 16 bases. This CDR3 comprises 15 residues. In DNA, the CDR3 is TGTGCCAGCAGCCCAGACAGGGCGGGGAAAGAGACCCAGTACTTC. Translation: CASSPDRAGKETQYF.

Here the CDR3 reads CAWSVHWNTEAFF. The CDR3 DNA is TGTGCCTGGAGTGTCCACTGGAACACTGAAGCTTTCTTT. The V gene is TRBV30, the J gene TRBJ1-1; no clear D. Trimming took off 0 bases at V and 1 base at J, with 6 bases between the two ends. Per germline, CDR1 GTSNPN and CDR2 SVGIG (reference sequence). The CDR3 length is 13 residues.

In nucleotides, the CDR3 is TGTGCCAGCAGCTCCTGGACAGGGGGAGAGGGTTATGGCTACACCTTC. The encoded protein is CASSSWTGGEGYGYTF. V usage is TRBV5-5 and J usage is TRBJ1-2, with 10 bases aligning to TRBD1. Germline CDR1 SGHKS, CDR2 YYEKEE (reference sequence). V trimming: 3 bases; J trimming: 5 bases; junction bases outside the gene matches: 10. This CDR3 has 16 amino acids.

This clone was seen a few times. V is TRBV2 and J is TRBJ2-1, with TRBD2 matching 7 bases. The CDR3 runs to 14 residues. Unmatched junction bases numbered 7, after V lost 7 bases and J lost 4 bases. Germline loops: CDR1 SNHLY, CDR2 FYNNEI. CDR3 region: CASNAGTTYNEQFF. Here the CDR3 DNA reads TGTGCCAGCAACGCCGGGACTACATACAATGAGCAGTTCTTC.

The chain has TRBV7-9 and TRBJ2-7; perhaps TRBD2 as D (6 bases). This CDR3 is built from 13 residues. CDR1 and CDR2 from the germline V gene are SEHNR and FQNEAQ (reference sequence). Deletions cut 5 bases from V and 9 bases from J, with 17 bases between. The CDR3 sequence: CASSPSGYGSQYF. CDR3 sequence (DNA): TGTGCCAGCAGCCCGAGCGGGTACGGTTCGCAGTACTTC.

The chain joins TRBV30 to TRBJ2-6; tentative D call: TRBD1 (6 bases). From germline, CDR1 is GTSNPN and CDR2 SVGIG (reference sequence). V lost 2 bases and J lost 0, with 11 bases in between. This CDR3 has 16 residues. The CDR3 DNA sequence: TGTGCCTGGAGTAAGGGACAATACTCTGGGGCCAACGTCCTGACTTTC. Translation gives CAWSKGQYSGANVLTF. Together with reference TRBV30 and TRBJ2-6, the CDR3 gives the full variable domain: SQTIHQWPATLVQPVGSPLSLECTVEGTSNPNLYWYRQAAGRGLQLLFYSVGIGQISSEVPQNLSASRPQDRQFILSSKKLLLSDSGFYLCAWSKGQYSGANVLTFGAGSRLTVL.

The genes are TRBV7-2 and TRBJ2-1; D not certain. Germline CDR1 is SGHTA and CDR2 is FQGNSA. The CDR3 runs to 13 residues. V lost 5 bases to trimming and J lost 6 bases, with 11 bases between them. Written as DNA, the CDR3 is TGTGCCAGCAGCCAGATGCCCCGCAATGAGCAGTTCTTC. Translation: CASSQMPRNEQFF.

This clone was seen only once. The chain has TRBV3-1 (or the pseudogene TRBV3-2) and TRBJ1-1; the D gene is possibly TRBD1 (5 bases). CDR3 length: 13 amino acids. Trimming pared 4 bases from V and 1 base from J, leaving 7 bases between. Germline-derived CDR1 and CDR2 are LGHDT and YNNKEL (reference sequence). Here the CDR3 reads CASSRGGNTEAFF. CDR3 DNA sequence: TGTGCCAGCAGCCGCGGGGGGAACACTGAAGCTTTCTTT.

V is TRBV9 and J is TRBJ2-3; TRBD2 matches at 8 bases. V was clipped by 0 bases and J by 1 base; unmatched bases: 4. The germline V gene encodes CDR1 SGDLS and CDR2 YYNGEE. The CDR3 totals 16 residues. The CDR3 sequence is CASSVAISGGTDTQYF. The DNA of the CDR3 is TGTGCCAGCAGCGTAGCAATTAGCGGGGGCACAGATACGCAGTATTTT. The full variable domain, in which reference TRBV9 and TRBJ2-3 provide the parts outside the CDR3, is DSGVTQTPKHLITATGQRVTLRCSPRSGDLSVYWYQQSLDQGLQFLIQYYNGEERAKGNILERFSAQQFPDLHSELNLSSLELGDSALYFCASSVAISGGTDTQYFGPGTRLTVL.

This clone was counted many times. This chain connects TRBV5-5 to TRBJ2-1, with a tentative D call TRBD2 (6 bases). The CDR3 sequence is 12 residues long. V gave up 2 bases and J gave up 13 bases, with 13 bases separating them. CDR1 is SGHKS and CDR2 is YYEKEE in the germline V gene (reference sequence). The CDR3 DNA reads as TGTGCCAGCAGCTTAGGGACTCCCCTTCAGTTCTTC. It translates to CASSLGTPLQFF.